These T cell receptor beta chains were read from a single sample in a study of OX40 agonist ivuxolimab in advanced cancers. Profiling relied on immunoSEQ multiplex PCR, and the TCRdb table lists in-frame clones only, not all of them. The repertoire holds 25,000 to 35,000 clones, with more than 70% as singletons. Material: CD4+ or CD8+ T cells sorted from blood, obtained in a trial of the OX40 agonist ivuxolimab. The source of these receptors is an adult with an advanced solid tumor such as melanoma, head and neck, liver or kidney cancer. CDR3s include the opening cysteine and the closing phenylalanine or tryptophan. D genes are given only for firm matches. A row's size may be missing; if present it is once, few, many or a size class.

V gene	D gene	J gene	CDR3 length	clone size	CDR3 protein	CDR3 DNA
TRBV4-1	TRBD1	TRBJ2-2	15	.	CASSQDRGHTGELFF	TGCGCCAGCAGCCAAGACAGGGGGCACACCGGGGAGCTGTTTTTT
TRBV5-1	.	TRBJ2-1	15	.	CASSLAQDEGNEQFF	TGCGCCAGCAGCTTGGCTCAGGACGAAGGCAATGAGCAGTTCTTC
TRBV30	TRBD2	TRBJ2-3	15	.	CAWIVREPLGDTQYF	TGTGCCTGGATAGTGCGGGAGCCTTTAGGCGATACGCAGTATTTT
TRBV11-2	.	TRBJ2-5	14	.	CASSVGSNQETQYF	TGTGCCAGCAGCGTCGGTTCTAATCAAGAGACCCAGTACTTC
TRBV25-1	.	TRBJ2-5	15	.	CASSESGGVTETQYF	TGTGCCAGCAGTGAATCAGGGGGGGTAACAGAGACCCAGTACTTC
TRBV6-4	.	TRBJ2-2	13	.	CASSHKNTGELFF	TGTGCCAGCAGCCACAAAAACACCGGGGAGCTGTTTTTT
TRBV10-3	.	TRBJ1-3	14	.	CAISETGTGNTIYF	TGTGCCATCAGTGAGACAGGGACTGGAAACACCATATATTTT
TRBV27	.	TRBJ1-5	15	.	CASTLSGNSNQPQHF	TGTGCCAGCACCCTTTCGGGGAATAGCAATCAGCCCCAGCATTTT
TRBV5-3	.	TRBJ2-3	11	.	CARSNLGTQYF	TGTGCCAGAAGCAATTTAGGTACGCAGTATTTT
TRBV28	.	TRBJ1-1	13	hyperexpanded	CASSLGEITEAFF	TGTGCCAGCAGTCTCGGGGAGATCACTGAAGCTTTCTTT
TRBV28	TRBD1	TRBJ1-5	16	.	CASSLHGTDSNQPQHF	TGTGCCAGCAGTTTACACGGGACAGATAGCAATCAGCCCCAGCATTTT
TRBV11-2	.	TRBJ2-7	15	.	CASSGGTFGSYEQYF	TGTGCCAGCAGCGGAGGGACATTTGGCTCCTACGAGCAGTACTTC
TRBV19	.	TRBJ2-1	14	.	CASSRSSPYNEQFF	TGTGCCAGTAGCAGGTCATCTCCCTACAATGAGCAGTTCTTC
TRBV11-2	TRBD2	TRBJ2-5	19	once	CASSLGPGLAGARAETQYF	TGTGCCAGCAGCTTAGGCCCGGGACTAGCGGGAGCAAGGGCAGAGACCCAGTACTTC
TRBV7-8	.	TRBJ2-7	16	.	CASSLASGGRFYEQYF	TGTGCCAGCAGCTTAGCGTCCGGGGGCCGCTTTTACGAGCAGTACTTC
TRBV6-6	.	TRBJ2-7	12	.	CASSFNSYEQYF	TGTGCCAGCAGCTTTAACTCCTACGAGCAGTACTTC